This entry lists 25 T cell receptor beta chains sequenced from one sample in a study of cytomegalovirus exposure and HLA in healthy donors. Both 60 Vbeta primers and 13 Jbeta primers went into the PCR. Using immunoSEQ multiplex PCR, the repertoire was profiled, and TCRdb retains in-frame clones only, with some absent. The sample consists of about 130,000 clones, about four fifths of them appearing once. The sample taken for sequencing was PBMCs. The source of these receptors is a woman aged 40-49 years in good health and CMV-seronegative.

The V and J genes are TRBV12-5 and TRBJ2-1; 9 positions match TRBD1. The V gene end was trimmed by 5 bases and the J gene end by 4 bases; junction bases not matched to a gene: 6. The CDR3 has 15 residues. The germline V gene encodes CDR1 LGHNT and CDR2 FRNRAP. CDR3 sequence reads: CASGPGQGTYNEQFF. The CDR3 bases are TGTGCTAGTGGTCCCGGACAGGGGACTTACAATGAGCAGTTCTTC. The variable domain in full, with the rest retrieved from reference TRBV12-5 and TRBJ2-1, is DARVTQTPRHKVTEMGQEVTMRCQPILGHNTVFWYRQTMMQGLELLAYFRNRAPLDDSGMPKDRFSAEMPDATLATLKIQPSEPRDSAVYFCASGPGQGTYNEQFFGPGTRLTVL.

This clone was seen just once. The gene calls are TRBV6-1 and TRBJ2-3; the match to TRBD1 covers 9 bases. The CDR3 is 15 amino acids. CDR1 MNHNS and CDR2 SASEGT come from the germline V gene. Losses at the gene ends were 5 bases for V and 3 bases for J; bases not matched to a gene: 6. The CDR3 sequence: CASSLDRGATDTQYF. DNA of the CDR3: TGTGCCAGCAGTTTGGACAGGGGTGCAACAGATACGCAGTATTTT.

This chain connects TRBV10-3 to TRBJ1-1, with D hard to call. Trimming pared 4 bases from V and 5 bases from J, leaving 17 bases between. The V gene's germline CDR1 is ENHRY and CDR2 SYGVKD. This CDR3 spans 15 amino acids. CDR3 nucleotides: TGTGCCATCAGTGGCACGCTGGCCGCACTAACTGAAGCTTTCTTT. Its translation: CAISGTLAALTEAFF.

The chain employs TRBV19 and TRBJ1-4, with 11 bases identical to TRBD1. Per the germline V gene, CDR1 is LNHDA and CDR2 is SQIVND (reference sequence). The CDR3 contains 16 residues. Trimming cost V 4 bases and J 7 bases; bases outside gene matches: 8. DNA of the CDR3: TGTGCCAGTAGTAGTATGATGGGACAGGGGGGTGAAAAACTGTTTTTT. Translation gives CASSSMMGQGGEKLFF. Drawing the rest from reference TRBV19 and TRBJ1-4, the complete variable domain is DGGITQSPKYLFRKEGQNVTLSCEQNLNHDAMYWYRQDPGQGLRLIYYSQIVNDFQKGDIAEGYSVSREKKESFPLTVTSAQKNPTAFYLCASSSMMGQGGEKLFFGSGTQLSVL.

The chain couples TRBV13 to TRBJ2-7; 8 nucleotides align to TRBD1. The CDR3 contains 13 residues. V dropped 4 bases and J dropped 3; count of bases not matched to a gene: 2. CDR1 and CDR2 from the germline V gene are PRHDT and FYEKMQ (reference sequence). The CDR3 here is CASSSGQGYEQYF. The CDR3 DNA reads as TGTGCCAGCAGCTCCGGACAGGGCTACGAGCAGTACTTC.

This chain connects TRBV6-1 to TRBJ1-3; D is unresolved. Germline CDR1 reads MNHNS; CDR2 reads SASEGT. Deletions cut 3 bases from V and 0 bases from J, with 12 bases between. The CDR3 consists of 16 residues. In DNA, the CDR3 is TGTGCCAGCAGTGATTTGCTAGAGAGCTCTGGAAACACCATATATTTT. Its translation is CASSDLLESSGNTIYF.

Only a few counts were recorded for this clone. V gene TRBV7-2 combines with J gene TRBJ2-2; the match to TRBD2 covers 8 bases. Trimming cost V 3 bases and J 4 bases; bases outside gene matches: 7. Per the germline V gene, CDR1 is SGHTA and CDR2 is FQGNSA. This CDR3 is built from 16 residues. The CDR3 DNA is TGTGCCAGCAGCTTCGGACTAGCAGGAGGCACCGGGGAGCTGTTTTTT. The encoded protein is CASSFGLAGGTGELFF.

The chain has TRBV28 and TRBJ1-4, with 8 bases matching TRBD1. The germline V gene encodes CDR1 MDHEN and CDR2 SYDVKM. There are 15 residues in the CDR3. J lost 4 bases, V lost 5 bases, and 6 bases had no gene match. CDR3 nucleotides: TGTGCCAGCAGTCCGCTGACAGGGGTTAATGAAAAACTGTTTTTT. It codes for CASSPLTGVNEKLFF.

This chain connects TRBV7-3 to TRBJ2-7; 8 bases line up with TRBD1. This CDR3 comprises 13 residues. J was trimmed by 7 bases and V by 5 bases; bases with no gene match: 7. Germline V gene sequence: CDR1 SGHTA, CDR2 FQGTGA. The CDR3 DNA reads TGTGCCAGCAGCGTCCGACAGGGGCGGGAGCAGTACTTC. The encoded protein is CASSVRQGREQYF. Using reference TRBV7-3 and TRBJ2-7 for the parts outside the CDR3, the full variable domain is GAGVSQTPSNKVTEKGKYVELRCDPISGHTALYWYRQSLGQGPEFLIYFQGTGAADDSGLPNDRFFAVRPEGSVSTLKIQRTERGDSAVYLCASSVRQGREQYFGPGTRLTVT.

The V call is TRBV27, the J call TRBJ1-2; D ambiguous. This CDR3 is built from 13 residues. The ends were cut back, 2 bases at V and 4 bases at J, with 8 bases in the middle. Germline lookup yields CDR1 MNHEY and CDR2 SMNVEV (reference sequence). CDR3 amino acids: CASSLRGSYGYTF. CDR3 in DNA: TGTGCCAGCAGTTTACGGGGTTCCTATGGCTACACCTTC.

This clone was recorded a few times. For the CDR3, the DNA is TGTGCCAGCAGCCCAAGCCCCGCCAGGGGAAATTCACCCCTCCACTTT. The encoded protein is CASSPSPARGNSPLHF. The V and J genes are TRBV7-2 and TRBJ1-6; weak D call: TRBD1 (6 bases). Germline V lookup: CDR1 SGHTA, CDR2 FQGNSA. The CDR3 spans 16 residues. V shed 5 bases and J shed 7 bases, with 18 bases lying between them.

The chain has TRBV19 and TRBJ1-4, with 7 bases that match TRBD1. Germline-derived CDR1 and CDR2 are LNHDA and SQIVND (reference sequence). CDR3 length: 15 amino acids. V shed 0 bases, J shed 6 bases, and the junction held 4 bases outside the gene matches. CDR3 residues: CASSIETGTHEKLFF. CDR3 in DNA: TGTGCCAGTAGTATAGAGACAGGGACTCATGAAAAACTGTTTTTT.

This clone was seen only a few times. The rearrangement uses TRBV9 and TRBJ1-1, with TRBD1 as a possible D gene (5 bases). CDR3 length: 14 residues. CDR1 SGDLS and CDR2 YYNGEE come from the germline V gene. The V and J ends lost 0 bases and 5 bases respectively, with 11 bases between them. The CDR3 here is CASSVGQGRTEAFF. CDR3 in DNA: TGTGCCAGCAGCGTAGGGCAGGGCAGGACTGAAGCTTTCTTT.

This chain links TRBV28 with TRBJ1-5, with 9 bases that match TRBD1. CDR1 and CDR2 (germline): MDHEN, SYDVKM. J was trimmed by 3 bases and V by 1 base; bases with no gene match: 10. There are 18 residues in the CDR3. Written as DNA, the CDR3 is TGTGCCAGCAGTTTATCCCCCGGGACAGGGAATGACAATCAGCCCCAGCATTTT. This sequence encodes CASSLSPGTGNDNQPQHF.

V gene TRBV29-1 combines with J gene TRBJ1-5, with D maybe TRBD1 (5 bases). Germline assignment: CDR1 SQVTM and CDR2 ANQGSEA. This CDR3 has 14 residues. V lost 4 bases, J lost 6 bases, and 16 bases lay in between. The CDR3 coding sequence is TGCAGCGTTGCCCCTGGGGGGAGTGGTCAGCCCCAGCATTTT. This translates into CSVAPGGSGQPQHF.

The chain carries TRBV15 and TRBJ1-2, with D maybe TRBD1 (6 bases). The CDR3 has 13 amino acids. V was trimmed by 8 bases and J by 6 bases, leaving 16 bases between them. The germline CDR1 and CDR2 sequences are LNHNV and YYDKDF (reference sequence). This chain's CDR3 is CATSTGSYDGYTF. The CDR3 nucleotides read TGTGCCACCTCCACAGGGTCCTATGATGGCTACACCTTC.

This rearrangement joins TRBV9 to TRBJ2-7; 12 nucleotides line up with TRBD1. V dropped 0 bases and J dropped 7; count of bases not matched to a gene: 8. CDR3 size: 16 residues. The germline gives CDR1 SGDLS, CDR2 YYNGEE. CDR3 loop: CASSVATGTGGEEQYF. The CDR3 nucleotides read TGTGCCAGCAGCGTAGCTACTGGGACAGGGGGCGAGGAGCAGTACTTC.

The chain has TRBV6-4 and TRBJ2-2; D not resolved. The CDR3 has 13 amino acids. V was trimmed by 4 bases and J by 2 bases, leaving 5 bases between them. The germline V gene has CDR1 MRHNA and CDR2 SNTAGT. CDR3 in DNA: TGTGCCAGCAGTGGCGGAAACACCGGGGAGCTGTTTTTT. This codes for CASSGGNTGELFF.

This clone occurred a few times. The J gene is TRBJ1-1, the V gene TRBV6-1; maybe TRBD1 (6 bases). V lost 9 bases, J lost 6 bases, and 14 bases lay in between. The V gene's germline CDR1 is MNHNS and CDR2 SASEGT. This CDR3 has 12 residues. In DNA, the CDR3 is TGTGCCAGTGACAGGTCTGCGGCTGAAGCTTTCTTT. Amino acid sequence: CASDRSAAEAFF.

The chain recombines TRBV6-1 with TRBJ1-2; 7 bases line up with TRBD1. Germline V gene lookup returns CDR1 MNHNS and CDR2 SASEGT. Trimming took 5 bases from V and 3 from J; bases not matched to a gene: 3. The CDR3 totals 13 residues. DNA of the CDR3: TGTGCCAGCAGTCCCGGGACAGACTATGGCTACACCTTC. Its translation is CASSPGTDYGYTF.

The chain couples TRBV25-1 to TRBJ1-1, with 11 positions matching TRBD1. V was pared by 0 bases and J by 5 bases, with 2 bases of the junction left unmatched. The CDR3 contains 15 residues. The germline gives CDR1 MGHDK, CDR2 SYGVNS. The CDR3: CASSEYGTGGTEAFF. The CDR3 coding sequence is TGTGCCAGCAGTGAATATGGGACAGGGGGGACTGAAGCTTTCTTT.

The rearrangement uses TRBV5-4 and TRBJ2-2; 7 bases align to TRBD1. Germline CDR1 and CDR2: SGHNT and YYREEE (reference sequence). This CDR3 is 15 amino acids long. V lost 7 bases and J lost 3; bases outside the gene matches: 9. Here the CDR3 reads CASEERDSYTGELFF. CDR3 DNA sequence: TGTGCCAGCGAAGAACGGGACAGCTACACCGGGGAGCTGTTTTTT.

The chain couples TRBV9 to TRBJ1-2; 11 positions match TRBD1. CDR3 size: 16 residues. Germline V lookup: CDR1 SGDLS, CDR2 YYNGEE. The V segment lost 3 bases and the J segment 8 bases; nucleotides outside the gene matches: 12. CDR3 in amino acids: CASSANRDRGFQGYTF. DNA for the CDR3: TGTGCCAGCAGCGCGAACCGGGACAGGGGGTTTCAAGGCTACACCTTC. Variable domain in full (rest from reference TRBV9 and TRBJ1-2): DSGVTQTPKHLITATGQRVTLRCSPRSGDLSVYWYQQSLDQGLQFLIQYYNGEERAKGNILERFSAQQFPDLHSELNLSSLELGDSALYFCASSANRDRGFQGYTFGSGTRLTVV.

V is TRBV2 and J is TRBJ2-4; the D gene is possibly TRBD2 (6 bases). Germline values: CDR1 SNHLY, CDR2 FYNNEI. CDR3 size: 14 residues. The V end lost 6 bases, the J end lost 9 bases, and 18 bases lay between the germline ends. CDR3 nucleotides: TGTGCCAGCAGAGTAACCGGCGGGAATAGCATTCAGTACTTC. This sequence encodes CASRVTGGNSIQYF.

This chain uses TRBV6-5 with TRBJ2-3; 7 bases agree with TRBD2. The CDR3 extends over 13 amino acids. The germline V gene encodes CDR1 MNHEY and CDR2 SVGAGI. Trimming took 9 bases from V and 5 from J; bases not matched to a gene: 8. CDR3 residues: CASGAGVRDTQYF. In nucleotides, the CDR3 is TGTGCCAGTGGTGCGGGAGTAAGAGATACGCAGTATTTT.